This T cell receptor beta chain was sequenced during a study of T cells in Graves' hyperthyroidism and ophthalmopathy. CDR3 length equals 15 residues. Germline CDR1 and CDR2: KGHDR and SFDVKD. Trimming removed 3 bases from V and 5 bases from J, with 15 bases in between. Details on this clonotype: Its antigen is undetermined. A much larger clone differs by one base, so this may be a read error. Because it lacks the conserved phenylalanine or tryptophan at the end, this CDR3 is likely a read error.

Regarding the study as a whole: Researchers report that a 13 V-J model separated ophthalmopathy from stable hyperthyroidism.

Using RNA transcripts as the source, TCR beta CDR3 regions were amplified. The HTBI primer set drove a first-round RT-PCR of the TCR CDR3. MiXCR was run by TCRdb on the multiplex PCR reads, yielding one entry per CDR3 protein. The sample has 250,000 to 400,000 distinct CDR3 sequences, roughly an eighth seen once. Active moderate-to-severe ophthalmopathy, Clinical Activity Score at least 3, NOSPECS at least 4, under 3 months' duration. For the diagnoses, clinical symptoms, serum thyroxine and TRAb, thyroid ultrasound and orbital computed tomography were used. This sample holds PBMCs from approximately 10 ml fresh peripheral blood.

The rearrangement joins TRBV24-1 to TRBJ2-5, with a possible D match to TRBD1 (6 bases). This TCR derives from a woman between 40 and 55 years old with Graves' ophthalmopathy. Sequenced: blood. CDR3: CATSDAGVIGETQYL. Written as DNA, the CDR3 is TGTGCCACCAGTGATGCAGGGGTGATTGGGGAGACCCAGTACCTC.